A selection of T cell receptor beta chains follows, all from one sample in a study of blood T cell repertoires in COVID-19. TCRdb keeps only in-frame clones here, not all; method: immunoSEQ multiplex PCR. The repertoire consists of around 130,000 clones, with around 80% occurring once and the leading ten covering less than 15%. The sample comprised peripheral blood. The source of these receptors is a woman in her fifties or sixties with acute or convalescent COVID-19. The CDR3 runs from the conserved cysteine through the conserved F or W. The D gene is left open where the match is weak. Not all rows give a size; the values are once, few, many and, for expanded clones, a class.

D	V	size	J	CDR3	DNA
.	TRBV20-1	few	TRBJ1-4	CSASFRGEKLFF	TGCAGTGCTAGTTTCAGGGGCGAAAAACTGTTTTTT
TRBD1	TRBV27	.	TRBJ1-1	CASSHRGRNTEAFF	TGTGCCAGCAGTCACAGGGGGAGGAACACTGAAGCTTTCTTT
.	TRBV5-4	.	TRBJ1-3	CASRADFGNTIYF	TGTGCCAGCAGGGCGGATTTTGGAAACACCATATATTTT
TRBD1	TRBV24-1	.	TRBJ2-1	CATSDFQGAAYNEQFF	TGTGCCACCAGTGATTTTCAGGGGGCAGCGTACAATGAGCAGTTCTTC
TRBD1	TRBV5-8	.	TRBJ1-5	CASSSGQAHQPQHF	TGTGCCAGCAGCTCGGGACAGGCTCATCAGCCCCAGCATTTT
TRBD2	TRBV24-1	.	TRBJ2-2	CATSDPNSGGAGGELFF	TGTGCCACCAGTGACCCTAATAGCGGGGGGGCCGGCGGGGAGCTGTTTTTT
TRBD1	TRBV5-4	.	TRBJ1-1	CASSLDRGGTEAFF	TGTGCCAGCAGCTTGGACAGGGGCGGGACTGAAGCTTTCTTT
.	TRBV10-1	.	TRBJ2-2	CASRETSTGELFF	TGCGCCAGCAGGGAGACTTCCACCGGGGAGCTGTTTTTT
.	TRBV5-1	once	TRBJ1-1	CASSPRGNTEAFF	TGCGCCAGCAGCCCACGGGGGAACACTGAAGCTTTCTTT
TRBD1	TRBV5-1	.	TRBJ1-5	CASSPGQNSNQPQHF	TGCGCCAGCAGCCCGGGACAGAATAGCAATCAGCCCCAGCATTTT
.	TRBV19	.	TRBJ1-1	CASSRTLLDSEAFF	TGTGCCAGTAGTAGGACCCTCCTGGACTCTGAAGCTTTCTTT
TRBD1	TRBV11-2	.	TRBJ1-1	CASSLDRLGTGRSEAFF	TGTGCCAGCAGCTTAGATCGACTCGGGACAGGGAGGTCTGAAGCTTTCTTT
TRBD2	TRBV4-2	few	TRBJ2-3	CASSQDFGGVDTQYF	TGTGCCAGCAGCCAAGATTTCGGGGGGGTGGATACGCAGTATTTT
TRBD1	TRBV27	.	TRBJ2-7	CASQGAWGYEQYF	TGTGCCAGCCAGGGGGCTTGGGGCTACGAGCAGTACTTC
.	TRBV18	few	TRBJ1-1	CASSPTQGPRVNTEAFF	TGTGCCAGCTCACCAACCCAGGGGCCGAGGGTGAACACTGAAGCTTTCTTT
.	TRBV7-3	.	TRBJ1-1	CASSQRANTEAFF	TGTGCCAGCTCCCAACGCGCGAACACTGAAGCTTTCTTT
.	TRBV5-4	.	TRBJ1-6	CASTAGRANSPLHF	TGTGCCAGCACTGCTGGCAGGGCGAATTCACCCCTCCACTTT
.	TRBV4-2	.	TRBJ1-6	CASSQDSGRSSYNSPLHF	TGTGCCAGCAGCCAAGATTCTGGGAGGAGCTCCTATAATTCACCCCTCCACTTT
.	TRBV9	once	TRBJ2-7	CASSVGASSSYEQYF	TGTGCCAGCAGCGTCGGAGCCTCGAGCTCCTACGAGCAGTACTTC
.	TRBV14	.	TRBJ2-3	CASSFSAAPVTDTQYF	TGTGCCAGCAGCTTTAGCGCGGCCCCCGTCACAGATACGCAGTATTTT
TRBD1	TRBV6-1	.	TRBJ1-2	CASSDYPGTGNRYTF	TGTGCCAGCAGTGATTATCCCGGGACAGGGAATCGCTACACCTTC
.	TRBV10-1	.	TRBJ2-1	CASSDDWRGEQFF	TGCGCCAGCAGTGATGACTGGCGCGGTGAGCAGTTCTTC
TRBD1	TRBV28	.	TRBJ1-2	CASRGTGMSGYTF	TGTGCCAGCAGGGGGACAGGGATGAGTGGCTACACCTTC
.	TRBV2	.	TRBJ1-1	CASSPRGEAFF	TGTGCCAGCAGCCCTCGGGGGGAAGCTTTCTTT
.	TRBV5-8	.	TRBJ2-3	CASSLELGLRTGTDTQYF	TGTGCCAGCAGCTTGGAGTTGGGCCTCAGAACCGGCACAGATACGCAGTATTTT
TRBD1	TRBV5-1	.	TRBJ2-7	CASSSLTGGPYEQYF	TGCGCCAGCAGCTCATTGACAGGGGGGCCCTACGAGCAGTACTTC
TRBD1	TRBV9	.	TRBJ2-1	CASSTGTGLEQFF	TGTGCCAGCAGCACAGGGACAGGGCTTGAGCAGTTCTTC
.	TRBV18	.	TRBJ2-5	CASSPGDTQETQYF	TGTGCCAGCTCACCTGGGGACACGCAAGAGACCCAGTACTTC
.	TRBV7-2	.	TRBJ1-6	CASSLVRLNSPLHF	TGTGCCAGCAGCTTAGTGAGGCTTAATTCACCCCTCCACTTT
.	TRBV5-1	.	TRBJ1-2	CASGPGVNYGYTF	TGCGCCAGCGGTCCGGGGGTCAACTATGGCTACACCTTC
TRBD1	TRBV7-3	.	TRBJ2-4	CASSPGQAHKNIQYF	TGTGCCAGCAGCCCAGGACAGGCCCACAAAAACATTCAGTACTTC
TRBD1	TRBV25-1	.	TRBJ1-2	CASSEFTGAYGYTF	TGTGCCAGCAGTGAATTTACAGGGGCTTATGGCTACACCTTC
TRBD1	TRBV5-1	.	TRBJ2-3	CASSLSAQGGTDTQYF	TGCGCCAGCAGCTTGTCGGCCCAGGGGGGCACAGATACGCAGTATTTT
.	TRBV7-3	once	TRBJ1-1	CASSFELNTEAFF	TGTGCCAGCAGCTTCGAGCTAAACACTGAAGCTTTCTTT
.	TRBV7-3	.	TRBJ1-6	CASSLLGSSYNSPLHF	TGTGCCAGCAGCTTACTGGGGAGCTCCTATAATTCACCCCTCCACTTT
.	TRBV6-5	.	TRBJ1-2	CASSYSSALNNYGYTF	TGTGCCAGCAGTTACTCGTCAGCGCTAAACAACTATGGCTACACCTTC
TRBD1	TRBV5-6	.	TRBJ2-1	CASSWDRGDYEQFF	TGTGCCAGCAGCTGGGACAGGGGAGATTATGAGCAGTTCTTC
TRBD1	TRBV25-1	.	TRBJ2-1	CASRGGGQGKWNEQFF	TGTGCCAGCAGAGGGGGGGGACAGGGCAAATGGAATGAGCAGTTCTTC
.	TRBV18	.	TRBJ1-5	CASSPGQGNQPQHF	TGTGCCAGCTCACCGGGCCAGGGGAATCAGCCCCAGCATTTT
TRBD1	TRBV5-1	.	TRBJ1-1	CASRQTGIQPWNTEAFF	TGCGCCAGCAGACAGACAGGGATCCAGCCTTGGAACACTGAAGCTTTCTTT
TRBD1	TRBV5-1	.	TRBJ1-2	CASSGRGIPPSSYTF	TGCGCCAGCAGCGGCAGGGGGATACCACCGTCAAGCTACACCTTC
TRBD1	TRBV2	.	TRBJ1-4	CASSEATGSGEKLFF	TGTGCCAGCAGTGAAGCGACAGGGTCGGGTGAAAAACTGTTTTTT
TRBD1	TRBV7-9	.	TRBJ2-5	CASSLDRGLSQETQYF	TGTGCCAGCAGCTTAGACAGGGGGCTCAGCCAAGAGACCCAGTACTTC
.	TRBV5-1	few	TRBJ1-2	CASSLGAGYGYTF	TGCGCCAGCAGCTTGGGGGCAGGCTATGGCTACACCTTC
TRBD2	TRBV7-3	.	TRBJ2-7	CASSPSGGGTYEQYF	TGTGCCAGCAGCCCCTCCGGGGGGGGGACCTACGAGCAGTACTTC
.	TRBV5-1	.	TRBJ1-1	CASSLVIGGGAFF	TGCGCCAGCAGCTTGGTCATAGGTGGCGGGGCTTTCTTT
TRBD1	TRBV2	.	TRBJ2-3	CASRVGQGTDTQYF	TGTGCCAGCAGGGTGGGACAGGGCACAGATACGCAGTATTTT
TRBD1	TRBV5-1	.	TRBJ1-1	CASSHGTANTEAFF	TGCGCCAGCAGCCACGGGACAGCGAACACTGAAGCTTTCTTT
.	TRBV5-6	.	TRBJ1-3	CASSLWTLGNTIYF	TGTGCCAGCAGCTTGTGGACTCTTGGAAACACCATATATTTT
.	TRBV2	.	TRBJ1-1	CASRQGFNRNAEAFF	TGTGCCAGCAGACAGGGATTTAACCGGAACGCTGAAGCTTTCTTT